This record looks at one T cell receptor (beta chain) sequence and its context. Its antigen is not known. This sample was taken from a study of shared clonotypes between healthy human individuals. Every one of the donors was a Caucasian adult that lived in Nashville, Tennessee. Findings and limits, study-wide: The low donor count limited represented genetic and exposure-history diversity.

Sequenced by immunoSEQ multiplex PCR; TCRdb stores in-frame clones only, minus some. The data hold 1,100,000 or so clones, with around three quarters observed a single time. V was pared by 1 base and J by 4 bases, with 3 bases between. Germline V gene sequence: CDR1 SGHDN, CDR2 FVKESK. This CDR3 has 12 residues. The rearrangement links TRBV14 to TRBJ2-3; D remains unclear. This TCR came from a man aged 18-30 years in good health. Some clones in this sample may be carry-over from other donors' samples. The sequencing input was memory CD4+ T cells from PBMCs. Sample subset: CD45RA-negative fraction. The CDR3 region has the DNA TGTGCCAGCAGCCAAGCCGCAGATACGCAGTATTTT. It yields the protein CASSQAADTQYF.